The next 19 T cell receptor beta chains were all read from a single sample in a study of cytomegalovirus exposure and HLA in healthy donors. The PCR was carried out with 60 Vbeta primers and 13 Jbeta primers. Measured with immunoSEQ multiplex PCR; TCRdb has only the in-frame clones, and not every one. The repertoire holds about 210,000 clones, approximately 83% seen once, with 10% in the top ten. The sequenced material came from PBMCs. Receptor source: a woman between 45 and 60 years old in good health and CMV-seropositive.

The CDR3 loop is CASSRGGETGELFF. The CDR3 DNA follows: TGTGCCAGCAGTCGCGGGGGTGAGACCGGGGAGCTGTTTTTT. The chain links TRBV5-4 to TRBJ2-2; 7 nucleotides align to TRBD2. The CDR3 contains 14 residues. V was clipped by 5 bases and J by 5 bases; unmatched bases: 6. Per the germline V gene, CDR1 is SGHNT and CDR2 is YYREEE (reference sequence).

The V call is TRBV9, the J call TRBJ2-2; 15 bases agree with TRBD2. Germline values: CDR1 SGDLS, CDR2 YYNGEE. The trim removed 3 bases at V and 4 bases at J, leaving 7 bases unmatched. The CDR3 spans 18 residues. The CDR3 coding sequence is TGTGCCAGCAGCGCAGGACTAGCGGGGGGGGTAGCCACCGGGGAGCTGTTTTTT. Translation gives CASSAGLAGGVATGELFF.

The chain uses TRBV7-3 and TRBJ2-5, with D perhaps matching TRBD1 (5 bases). The CDR3 loop spans 17 amino acids. From germline, CDR1 is SGHTA and CDR2 FQGTGA. V lost 5 bases to trimming and J lost 1 base, with 20 bases between them. The CDR3 bases are TGTGCCAGCAGCACCCCTGGGGTCAGGGTAGGCCAAGAGACCCAGTACTTC. Amino acid sequence: CASSTPGVRVGQETQYF.

This clone was found once. The genes are TRBV2 and TRBJ2-3; 9 bases line up with TRBD2. Germline-derived CDR1 and CDR2 are SNHLY and FYNNEI. V shed 8 bases, J shed 2 bases, and the junction held 8 bases outside the gene matches. This CDR3 region has 15 residues. This CDR3 reads CASGGLASFTDTQYF. CDR3 coding DNA: TGTGCCAGCGGGGGACTAGCTTCTTTCACAGATACGCAGTATTTT.

This chain links TRBV25-1 with TRBJ2-6; 7 positions match TRBD1. V gave up 3 bases and J gave up 0 bases; unmatched junction bases: 2. The CDR3 runs to 16 residues. Germline V gene data show CDR1 as MGHDK and CDR2 as SYGVNS. CDR3 nucleotide sequence: TGTGCCAGCAGTGAGGGGGACAGCTCTGGGGCCAACGTCCTGACTTTC. Its translation is CASSEGDSSGANVLTF.

The chain uses TRBV9 and TRBJ1-2, with TRBD1 matching 12 bases. Germline CDR1 reads SGDLS; CDR2 reads YYNGEE. Unmatched junction bases numbered 18, after V lost 6 bases and J lost 3 bases. The CDR3 has 19 residues. This CDR3 is CASTKWAGDRGRIDYGYTF. The CDR3 nucleotides are TGTGCCAGCACCAAATGGGCGGGGGACAGGGGGCGGATCGACTATGGCTACACCTTC.

The table lists this clone with a few counts. V and J are TRBV5-1 and TRBJ2-2; possible D gene TRBD1, 5 bases. CDR1 is SGHRS, CDR2 YFSETQ, per germline. The CDR3 consists of 17 residues. With 0 bases removed from V and 6 bases from J, the gap between germline ends came to 18 bases. Here the CDR3 DNA reads TGCGCCAGCAGCTTGGAATCCCAGGGTCAACTCTCCGGGGAGCTGTTTTTT. This codes for CASSLESQGQLSGELFF.

The chain couples TRBV30 to TRBJ1-1; TRBD1 matches 7 bases. CDR3 length equals 13 residues. Germline loops: CDR1 GTSNPN, CDR2 SVGIG (reference sequence). Germline trimming cut 0 bases from V and 3 bases from J; bases unmatched to any gene: 1. DNA of the CDR3: TGTGCCTGGAGTGTGACAGGGCACACTGAAGCTTTCTTT. Protein product: CAWSVTGHTEAFF. Full variable domain (missing parts from reference TRBV30 and TRBJ1-1): SQTIHQWPATLVQPVGSPLSLECTVEGTSNPNLYWYRQAAGRGLQLLFYSVGIGQISSEVPQNLSASRPQDRQFILSSKKLLLSDSGFYLCAWSVTGHTEAFFGQGTRLTVV.

This chain uses TRBV6-4 with TRBJ2-3; 12 bases align to TRBD2. CDR1 is MRHNA and CDR2 is SNTAGT in the germline V gene. Germline trimming cut 3 bases from V and 5 bases from J; bases unmatched to any gene: 9. The CDR3 extends over 17 amino acids. In DNA, the CDR3 is TGTGCCAGCAGTGATTCAACTAGCGGGGGGTTGAAAGATACGCAGTATTTT. It encodes CASSDSTSGGLKDTQYF.

This chain links TRBV6-5 with TRBJ1-1; the match to TRBD1 covers 9 bases. The trim removed 5 bases at V and 4 bases at J, leaving 5 bases unmatched. CDR1 is MNHEY, CDR2 SVGAGI, per germline. The CDR3 runs to 14 residues. In DNA, the CDR3 is TGTGCCAGCAGTCCCCGGGACAGGGTCACTGAAGCTTTCTTT. This encodes CASSPRDRVTEAFF.

The genes are TRBV7-9 and TRBJ2-7; possible D gene TRBD1, 6 bases. Germline lookup yields CDR1 SEHNR and CDR2 FQNEAQ (reference sequence). Deletions cut 5 bases from V and 0 bases from J, with 20 bases between. This CDR3 spans 17 amino acids. The CDR3 sequence: CASSLTGTPPGSYEQYF. CDR3 nucleotides: TGTGCCAGCAGCCTAACCGGGACACCTCCCGGCTCCTACGAGCAGTACTTC.

V gene TRBV7-2 combines with J gene TRBJ1-6; 9 bases agree with TRBD1. The CDR3 is made up of 18 amino acids. Germline loops: CDR1 SGHTA, CDR2 FQGNSA. V dropped 4 bases and J dropped 10; count of bases not matched to a gene: 17. As DNA, the CDR3 is TGTGCCAGCAGCTCTAGGGGATATGACAGGGGGACTATCTCACCCCTCCACTTT. Encoded protein: CASSSRGYDRGTISPLHF.

This chain joins TRBV5-1 and TRBJ2-7, with 10 nucleotides matching TRBD1. Germline CDR1 and CDR2: SGHRS and YFSETQ. J lost 4 bases, V lost 3 bases, and 4 bases had no gene match. The CDR3 is made up of 14 amino acids. DNA for the CDR3: TGCGCCAGCAGCTCGGGACAGGGGTGGTACGAGCAGTACTTC. As protein: CASSSGQGWYEQYF.

The chain couples TRBV5-1 to TRBJ2-7, with 8 bases that match TRBD1. CDR1 and CDR2 (germline): SGHRS, YFSETQ. The junction had 5 bases not matched to a gene; V was cut back by 3 bases and J by 3 bases. This CDR3 comprises 14 residues. Here the CDR3 DNA reads TGCGCCAGCAGCTGGACAGGGAGGAACTACGAGCAGTACTTC. It codes for CASSWTGRNYEQYF.

The V and J genes are TRBV5-1 and TRBJ2-7; the match to TRBD1 covers 10 bases. This CDR3 region has 17 residues. CDR1 SGHRS and CDR2 YFSETQ come from the germline V gene. Unmatched junction bases numbered 8, after V lost 0 bases and J lost 2 bases. CDR3 sequence (DNA): TGCGCCAGCAGCTTGGCAGGGCAGGGACAGGGGACCTACGAGCAGTACTTC. This translates into CASSLAGQGQGTYEQYF.

The chain joins TRBV7-2 to TRBJ1-2; a weak D match, TRBD1 (6 bases). Trimming left V 6 bases short and J 6 bases short, with 14 bases between. The CDR3 has 13 amino acids. In germline, CDR1 is SGHTA, CDR2 FQGNSA. CDR3 region: CASSQTTGNGYTF. CDR3 sequence (DNA): TGTGCCAGCAGTCAAACTACAGGGAATGGCTACACCTTC.

The J gene is TRBJ1-2, the V gene TRBV28, with unresolved D. CDR3 length: 15 amino acids. The ends were cut back, 3 bases at V and 5 bases at J, with 16 bases in the middle. Germline V lookup: CDR1 MDHEN, CDR2 SYDVKM. The DNA of the CDR3 is TGTGCCAGCAGTTTTTTACCAACAGAGTCTTATGGCTACACCTTC. Translation: CASSFLPTESYGYTF.

The chain is built from TRBV5-1 and TRBJ1-3, with D possibly TRBD1 on 6 matching bases. Trimming pared 0 bases from V and 0 bases from J, leaving 16 bases between. This CDR3 is built from 18 residues. Germline CDR1 and CDR2: SGHRS and YFSETQ. CDR3 bases: TGCGCCAGCAGCTTGGACCTTATGGGGGCGGACTCTGGAAACACCATATATTTT. Its protein product is CASSLDLMGADSGNTIYF.

The V gene is TRBV5-6, the J gene TRBJ1-2; a possible D gene is TRBD1 (5 bases). The CDR3 covers 17 residues. Looked up from germline, CDR1 is SGHDT and CDR2 is YYEEEE. V lost 5 bases, J lost 3 bases, and 23 bases lay in between. The DNA of the CDR3 is TGTGCCAGCAGACCTGGGGGGGAGAATCTACGGCACTATGGCTACACCTTC. Translation gives CASRPGGENLRHYGYTF.